Presented here are 13 T cell receptor beta chains from one specimen sequenced in a study of T-cell memory formation after mild COVID-19. TCRdb re-called the 5' RACE reads with MiXCR, one entry per CDR3 protein. Among about 470,000 distinct CDR3 sequences listed, 15% to 20% were seen once. The sequencing sample was made of PBMCs or a T cell subset sorted from them (not recorded which). These receptors were obtained from an adult woman who had mild COVID-19 (a few samples of this study predate the infection). Cell type and time point are not known.

The chain employs TRBV15 and TRBJ2-3, with 11 bases lining up with TRBD2. The J segment lost 4 bases and the V segment lost 8 bases, leaving 8 bases of the junction unmatched. Germline CDR1 and CDR2: LNHNV and YYDKDF (reference sequence). This CDR3 is 15 amino acids long. The CDR3 spells CATGPVAGGPDTQYF. The CDR3 DNA is TGTGCCACCGGCCCCGTAGCGGGAGGGCCAGATACGCAGTATTTT.

The genes are TRBV12-3 or TRBV12-4 and TRBJ2-7; 7 bases align to TRBD1. With 5 bases clipped from V and 0 bases from J, the junction kept 13 bases outside the gene matches. The CDR3 extends over 17 amino acids. In nucleotides, the CDR3 is TGTGCCAGCAGTAATACGACAGGGTTTTTTCCCTCCTACGAGCAGTACTTC. Translating it yields CASSNTTGFFPSYEQYF.

This clonotype has just a few counts. DNA of the CDR3: TGTGCCAGCACCGTAACGGGGGACAATGAGCAGTTCTTC. This codes for CASTVTGDNEQFF. J is TRBJ2-1 and V is TRBV2; D might be TRBD2 (6 bases). The CDR3 is 13 amino acids. V lost 7 bases and J lost 5, with 12 bases in between. Germline V lookup: CDR1 SNHLY, CDR2 FYNNEI.

This clonotype was counted only a few times. The chain recombines TRBV14 with TRBJ2-7; 8 bases are shared with TRBD1. After removal of 0 bases from V and 11 bases from J, the junction contained 6 bases not matched to a gene. The CDR3 consists of 13 residues. CDR1 and CDR2 from the germline V gene are SGHDN and FVKESK. CDR3 nucleotides: TGTGCCAGCAGCCAAGAACTTGGGGGACAGGAGTACTTC. Amino acid sequence: CASSQELGGQEYF.

The V call is TRBV25-1, the J call TRBJ1-2; no definite D call. V was clipped by 8 bases and J by 4 bases, with 14 bases between them. The germline CDR1 and CDR2 sequences are MGHDK and SYGVNS. This CDR3 comprises 13 residues. CDR3 region: CASHGPVSYGYTF. The CDR3 coding sequence is TGTGCCAGCCACGGTCCGGTGAGCTATGGCTACACCTTC.

The chain links TRBV7-2 to TRBJ2-7; the match to TRBD2 covers 13 bases. The CDR3 loop spans 16 amino acids. Losses at the gene ends were 6 bases for V and 4 bases for J; bases not matched to a gene: 9. Germline values: CDR1 SGHTA, CDR2 FQGNSA. The CDR3 coding sequence is TGTGCCAGCAGTTACTGGACTAGCGGGAGTAGATACGAGCAGTACTTC. Protein sequence: CASSYWTSGSRYEQYF.

This chain links TRBV9 with TRBJ2-7, with D possibly TRBD2 on 7 matching bases. V gave up 4 bases and J gave up 3 bases, with 17 bases separating them. Germline CDR1 SGDLS, CDR2 YYNGEE. The CDR3 is 15 amino acids. The CDR3 protein is CASSPTRGGGYEQYF. The CDR3 DNA reads as TGTGCCAGCAGCCCCACCAGGGGAGGGGGCTACGAGCAGTACTTC. The full variable domain, with the rest looked up from reference TRBV9 and TRBJ2-7, is DSGVTQTPKHLITATGQRVTLRCSPRSGDLSVYWYQQSLDQGLQFLIQYYNGEERAKGNILERFSAQQFPDLHSELNLSSLELGDSALYFCASSPTRGGGYEQYFGPGTRLTVT.

This clonotype was detected a few times. CDR3 sequence: CASSYTPGLAGGSTDTQYF. As DNA, the CDR3 is TGTGCCAGCAGTTACACCCCGGGACTAGCGGGGGGTAGCACAGATACGCAGTATTTT. The rearrangement joins TRBV6-5 to TRBJ2-3, with 15 bases fitting TRBD2. V was clipped by 2 bases and J by 0 bases; unmatched bases: 6. This CDR3 has 19 amino acids. In germline, CDR1 is MNHEY, CDR2 SVGAGI.

This chain connects TRBV5-1 to TRBJ2-3, with D possibly matching TRBD2 (6 bases). V was trimmed by 7 bases and J by 1 base, leaving 19 bases between them. Germline CDR1 SGHRS, CDR2 YFSETQ. The CDR3 sequence is 16 residues long. As DNA, the CDR3 is TGCGCCAGCGCTTTTAACGGCGGGGAAGGCACAGATACGCAGTATTTT. Residues: CASAFNGGEGTDTQYF.

This rearrangement joins TRBV5-1 to TRBJ2-7; TRBD1 aligns across 9 bases. Trimming took 0 bases from V and 5 from J; bases not matched to a gene: 9. Germline V gives CDR1 SGHRS, CDR2 YFSETQ. The CDR3 has 16 residues. The DNA for the CDR3 is TGCGCCAGCAGCTTGGGCATAACAGGGGGCGTAAACGAGCAGTACTTC. It specifies CASSLGITGGVNEQYF.

The gene calls are TRBV7-2 and TRBJ2-7, with unresolved D. The CDR3 is 13 amino acids. The V and J ends lost 1 base and 6 bases respectively, with 10 bases between them. The germline CDR1 and CDR2 sequences are SGHTA and FQGNSA. CDR3 sequence: CASSLGATAEQYF. CDR3 nucleotides: TGTGCCAGCAGCTTAGGAGCGACCGCCGAGCAGTACTTC.

This clonotype has a handful of counts. The genes are TRBV12-3 or TRBV12-4 and TRBJ2-7; D perhaps matches TRBD1 (6 bases). V was shortened by 6 bases and J by 2 bases, with 14 bases between the two germline ends. The CDR3 loop spans 14 amino acids. The CDR3 loop is CASSPARDTYEQYF. The CDR3 DNA is TGTGCCAGCAGCCCCGCCCGGGACACCTACGAGCAGTACTTC.

The table lists this clonotype with a few counts. The CDR3 region is CASSQDGEQYF. Here the CDR3 DNA reads TGTGCCAGCAGCCAAGATGGTGAGCAGTACTTC. V gene TRBV3-1 combines with J gene TRBJ2-7, with D unclear. Trimming stripped 0 bases from V and 7 bases from J, with 4 bases between. From germline, CDR1 is LGHDT and CDR2 YNNKEL (reference sequence). This CDR3 is 11 amino acids long.